The present TCR beta chain was sequenced within a study of CD8+ T cells in alopecia areata. Extracted RNA was reverse transcribed into cDNA, the sequencing template. Sequencing was performed with immunoSEQ multiplex PCR; in TCRdb, only in-frame clones are kept and a portion is missing. The sample yields some 11,000 clones, 55% to 65% seen once. Trimming cost V 4 bases and J 4 bases; bases outside gene matches: 10. This CDR3 is 17 amino acids long. CDR1 and CDR2 (germline): MGHRA, YSYEKL. Collection of lesional scalp punch biopsies and peripheral blood was performed in alopecia areata patients. This sample comprised skin, obtained at week 0. This sequence was found in a human donor with alopecia areata. This chain connects TRBV4-1 to TRBJ2-2; 9 bases match TRBD2. The CDR3 here is CASSPVVAGAGTGELFF. The CDR3 DNA is TGCGCCAGCAGCCCGGTGGTAGCGGGAGCGGGCACCGGGGAGCTGTTTTTT.